These 3 T cell receptor beta chains originate from one sample sequenced in a study of cytomegalovirus exposure and HLA in healthy donors. With 60 Vbeta and 13 Jbeta primers, the PCR was carried out. Sequenced by immunoSEQ multiplex PCR; TCRdb stores in-frame clones only, minus some. The sample includes 55,000 to 70,000 clones, almost 70% of them seen just once. Material for sequencing was PBMCs. These TCRs come from a man aged 35 to 55 in good health and CMV-seropositive.

The genes are TRBV7-2 and TRBJ2-5; 9 nucleotides line up with TRBD2. The J segment lost 5 bases and the V segment lost 0 bases, leaving 7 bases of the junction unmatched. The CDR3 consists of 16 residues. Per the germline V gene, CDR1 is SGHTA and CDR2 is FQGNSA. DNA for the CDR3: TGTGCCAGCAGCTTAGCGTCGCGGGGGGGCGAGGAGACCCAGTACTTC. This sequence encodes CASSLASRGGEETQYF.

The chain carries TRBV2 and TRBJ2-3; TRBD1 agrees at 7 bases. V lost 7 bases to trimming and J lost 0 bases; unmatched junction nucleotides: 4. Germline lookup yields CDR1 SNHLY and CDR2 FYNNEI. The CDR3 is 14 residues long. The chain's CDR3 is CASTGQISTDTQYF. The DNA of the CDR3 is TGTGCCAGCACGGGACAGATTAGCACAGATACGCAGTATTTT.

For the CDR3, the DNA is TGTGCCAGCAAGCTGACTAGCGGGGGGTCCTACGAGCAGTACTTC. This sequence encodes CASKLTSGGSYEQYF. The chain has TRBV6-1 and TRBJ2-7; 13 bases align to TRBD2. CDR1 is MNHNS and CDR2 is SASEGT in the germline V gene. J gave up 1 base and V 7 bases, and 4 bases lay outside the gene matches. The CDR3 spans 15 residues.